This T cell receptor beta chain was identified in a study of control samples from healthy donors and cancer patients. Libraries were prepared by immunoSEQ multiplex PCR; TCRdb keeps only in-frame clonotypes and omits some of them. This table holds approximately 100,000 clones, around 90% found once. The table lists this clone with a few counts. The CDR3 spans 14 residues. The V gene lost 3 bases and the J gene lost 3 bases, with 9 bases spanning the gap. Per the germline V gene, CDR1 is LNHDA and CDR2 is SQIVND (reference sequence). The TCR was taken from a human donor in good health. The donor label of this sample is uncertain. V usage is TRBV19 and J usage is TRBJ1-5; D is uncertain. The specimen was blood. The CDR3 nucleotides read TGTGCCAGTAGTATGGCTAACGTCAATCAGCCCCAGCATTTT. Translated: CASSMANVNQPQHF.